This passage covers 29 T cell receptor beta chains from one sample sequenced in a study of T-cell memory formation after mild COVID-19. TCRdb redid the calling of the 5' RACE reads with MiXCR, one entry per CDR3 protein. The sample holds about 410,000 distinct CDR3 sequences, approximately 19% seen once. Sequenced: PBMCs or a T cell subset sorted from them (not recorded which). Receptors originate from a man aged 18 to 30 who had mild COVID-19 (a few samples of this study predate the infection). Cell type and time point are not known.

The rearrangement links TRBV6-1 to TRBJ2-3; D is possibly TRBD1 (6 bases). CDR3 size: 16 residues. Germline assignment: CDR1 MNHNS and CDR2 SASEGT. With 0 bases removed from V and 1 base from J, the gap between germline ends came to 11 bases. CDR3 amino acids: CASSEALHRGTDTQYF. CDR3 in DNA: TGTGCCAGCAGTGAAGCGCTTCACAGGGGCACAGATACGCAGTATTTT.

This clonotype was seen a few times. This sequence joins TRBV7-2 and TRBJ2-2; 9 positions agree with TRBD1. Unmatched junction bases numbered 10, after V lost 6 bases and J lost 5 bases. The CDR3 is made up of 16 amino acids. CDR1 and CDR2 from the germline V gene are SGHTA and FQGNSA. CDR3: CASSSHRDRVTGELFF. The CDR3 nucleotides read TGTGCCAGCAGTTCCCACCGGGACAGGGTGACCGGGGAGCTGTTTTTT.

This clonotype was seen only a few times. The chain uses TRBV27 and TRBJ1-5; a possible D gene is TRBD1 (6 bases). Deletions cut 3 bases from V and 0 bases from J, with 12 bases between. Germline values: CDR1 MNHEY, CDR2 SMNVEV (reference sequence). The CDR3 sequence is 16 residues long. The CDR3 DNA is TGTGCCAGCAGTTTTAAGGGGGGGGTTAGCAATCAGCCCCAGCATTTT. This gives the protein CASSFKGGVSNQPQHF.

The sample holds many counts of this clonotype. The rearrangement uses TRBV3-1 and TRBJ2-4; TRBD2 matches 13 bases. CDR1 is LGHDT and CDR2 is YNNKEL in the germline V gene (reference sequence). The length of the CDR3 is 16 residues. V lost 4 bases, J lost 1 base, and 1 base stayed unmatched. CDR3 sequence (DNA): TGTGCCAGCAGCCCGACTAGCGGGGGGGCCAAAAACATTCAGTACTTC. Amino acid sequence: CASSPTSGGAKNIQYF.

The chain carries TRBV5-1 and TRBJ2-5; D is perhaps TRBD1 or TRBD2 (5 bases each). V was shortened by 4 bases and J by 5 bases, with 18 bases between the two germline ends. The CDR3 has 15 residues. Germline V CDR1 and CDR2: SGHRS, YFSETQ. CDR3 residues: CASSVAGRGPETQYF. The CDR3 coding sequence is TGCGCCAGCAGCGTGGCGGGTCGGGGCCCCGAGACCCAGTACTTC.

This clonotype has only a few counts. This chain connects TRBV6-5 to TRBJ2-3; D is undetermined. Between the trimmed V and J ends, which lost 0 bases and 0 bases, there was a span of 7 bases. This CDR3 has 15 residues. Germline CDR1 and CDR2: MNHEY and SVGAGI. This CDR3 is CASSYSQGSTDTQYF. CDR3 nucleotide sequence: TGTGCCAGCAGTTACTCGCAAGGTAGCACAGATACGCAGTATTTT.

The rearrangement joins TRBV7-3 to TRBJ2-5; D assignment may be TRBD1 or TRBD2 (5 bases each). Between the trimmed V and J ends, which lost 5 bases and 4 bases, there was a span of 26 bases. Germline CDR1 and CDR2: SGHTA and FQGTGA. The CDR3 contains 18 residues. The CDR3 reads CASSRGPGSGLLGETQYF. CDR3 bases: TGTGCCAGCAGCCGCGGCCCAGGGAGCGGTCTACTAGGAGAGACCCAGTACTTC.

J is TRBJ1-5 and V is TRBV7-2; TRBD1 matches at 8 bases. The CDR3 consists of 15 residues. Looked up from germline, CDR1 is SGHTA and CDR2 is FQGNSA. J lost 2 bases, V lost 6 bases, and 6 bases had no gene match. CDR3 protein: CASSRQGNGNQPQHF. CDR3 nucleotide sequence: TGTGCCAGCAGTCGACAGGGGAACGGCAATCAGCCCCAGCATTTT.

J is TRBJ2-5 and V is TRBV12-3 or TRBV12-4; D uncertain. The CDR3 covers 14 residues. Between the trimmed V and J ends, which lost 4 bases and 5 bases, there was a span of 14 bases. The CDR3 sequence is CASSWAGSWETQYF. CDR3 DNA sequence: TGTGCCAGCAGTTGGGCAGGCAGCTGGGAGACCCAGTACTTC.

Only a few counts were recorded for this clonotype. The chain recombines TRBV20-1 with TRBJ2-5; a possible D gene is TRBD2 (6 bases). Germline-derived CDR1 and CDR2 are DFQATT and SNEGSKA (reference sequence). The CDR3 sequence is 15 residues long. The germline V and J ends were trimmed by 4 bases and 5 bases, with 20 bases remaining between them. The CDR3 coding sequence is TGCAGTGCTATCCCCGGGACGGAGGGATGGGAGACCCAGTACTTC. It specifies CSAIPGTEGWETQYF.

This clonotype showed up just a few times. The rearrangement joins TRBV7-2 to TRBJ2-5; 10 bases map to TRBD1. The germline V gene has CDR1 SGHTA and CDR2 FQGNSA. The CDR3 consists of 16 residues. The trim removed 5 bases at V and 5 bases at J, leaving 11 bases unmatched. CDR3 DNA: TGTGCCAGCAGCCAGAACGGACAGGGGGGGTCGGAGACCCAGTACTTC. As protein: CASSQNGQGGSETQYF.

The rearrangement links TRBV28 to TRBJ2-7; maybe TRBD2 (6 bases). Trimming took off 4 bases at V and 2 bases at J, with 18 bases between the two ends. CDR3 length: 16 amino acids. Germline V gives CDR1 MDHEN, CDR2 SYDVKM. The CDR3 region is CASSSLGGPVPYEQYV. The CDR3 DNA follows: TGTGCCAGCAGTTCCCTCGGGGGTCCGGTCCCCTACGAGCAGTACGTC.

This clonotype was seen more than once but under ten times. The V and J genes are TRBV18 and TRBJ1-2; D gene ambiguous. The CDR3 totals 13 residues. CDR1 is KGHSH and CDR2 is LQKENI in the germline V gene. The V end was cut by 6 bases, the J end by 4 bases, with 12 bases between. The DNA of the CDR3 is TGTGCCAGCTCCCCCGACATGGGCTATGGCTACACCTTC. Residues: CASSPDMGYGYTF.

The CDR3 coding sequence is TGTGCCAGCAGCCCAACTTATGGCAGTCAAGGGGAAGCTTTCTTT. Protein: CASSPTYGSQGEAFF. The V and J genes are TRBV7-9 and TRBJ1-1; D is undetermined. V was cut by 5 bases and J by 8 bases, with 21 bases left in between. Germline V gives CDR1 SEHNR, CDR2 FQNEAQ (reference sequence). The CDR3 is 15 residues long.

The genes are TRBV7-2 and TRBJ1-2, with unresolved D. The CDR3 runs 12 residues. Germline CDR1 and CDR2: SGHTA and FQGNSA. The V end lost 10 bases, the J end lost 5 bases, and 14 bases lay between the germline ends. The CDR3 DNA is TGTGCCACCGACGGAGGGAGGTATGGCTACACCTTC. It translates to CATDGGRYGYTF.

Only a few counts were recorded for this clonotype. This chain links TRBV4-1 with TRBJ2-1, with TRBD2 as a possible D gene (6 bases). The germline V gene has CDR1 MGHRA and CDR2 YSYEKL. The CDR3 consists of 15 residues. Trimming removed 0 bases from V and 9 bases from J, with 15 bases in between. CDR3 residues: CASSQDWGSGSEQFF. The DNA of the CDR3 is TGCGCCAGCAGCCAAGATTGGGGTAGCGGTAGTGAGCAGTTCTTC.

The chain is built from TRBV5-1 and TRBJ2-1; unclear D gene. Trimming cost V 4 bases and J 0 bases, with 11 bases left between them. CDR3 length equals 15 residues. CDR1 is SGHRS and CDR2 is YFSETQ in the germline V gene. This chain's CDR3 is CASSVSTGSYNEQFF. The CDR3, as DNA: TGCGCCAGCAGCGTATCAACGGGCTCCTACAATGAGCAGTTCTTC. The entire variable domain, with the rest obtained from reference TRBV5-1 and TRBJ2-1, is as follows: KAGVTQTPRYLIKTRGQQVTLSCSPISGHRSVSWYQQTPGQGLQFLFEYFSETQRNKGNFPGRFSGRQFSNSRSEMNVSTLELGDSALYLCASSVSTGSYNEQFFGPGTRLTVL.

V usage is TRBV4-1 and J usage is TRBJ2-2; D is unresolved. The CDR3 length is 15 residues. CDR1 and CDR2 (germline): MGHRA, YSYEKL. The V end was cut by 1 base, the J end by 4 bases, with 10 bases between. CDR3 nucleotides: TGCGCCAGCAGCCAAGGTTACGGCAGCACCGGGGAGCTGTTTTTT. This gives the protein CASSQGYGSTGELFF.

A few counts support this clonotype. The V and J genes are TRBV5-1 and TRBJ2-5, with TRBD2 identical over 11 bases. The CDR3 runs to 17 residues. The germline gives CDR1 SGHRS, CDR2 YFSETQ. The trim removed 5 bases at V and 2 bases at J, leaving 11 bases unmatched. The CDR3 bases are TGCGCCAGCAGTCCCGGGTCGGGACTAGCGGCTCAAGAGACCCAGTACTTC. Translating gives CASSPGSGLAAQETQYF.

This clonotype was found a few times. The chain employs TRBV20-1 and TRBJ1-4, with D possibly being TRBD1 (5 bases). The CDR3 loop spans 17 amino acids. Trimming stripped 0 bases from V and 13 bases from J, with 27 bases between. CDR1 is DFQATT, CDR2 SNEGSKA, per germline (reference sequence). CDR3 in amino acids: CSARDQLETDPSRRLFF. CDR3 DNA sequence: TGCAGTGCTAGAGATCAACTAGAGACAGACCCTTCTAGGCGACTGTTTTTT.

This sequence joins TRBV6-5 and TRBJ2-3; 10 bases align to TRBD2. Germline-derived CDR1 and CDR2 are MNHEY and SVGAGI. The V and J ends lost 6 bases and 6 bases, in that order; junction bases with no gene match: 12. CDR3 size: 16 residues. In DNA, the CDR3 is TGTGCCAGCAGGAGCGGGGGGGCACTACCTTCGGATACGCAGTATTTT. The encoded protein is CASRSGGALPSDTQYF.

The chain recombines TRBV12-3 or TRBV12-4 with TRBJ1-1, with D unresolved. The CDR3 totals 13 residues. V shed 4 bases and J shed 0 bases, with 6 bases lying between them. In nucleotides, the CDR3 is TGTGCCAGCAGTTCGTCGCTGAACACTGAAGCTTTCTTT. Translated, it gives CASSSSLNTEAFF.

The V and J genes are TRBV7-8 and TRBJ1-1; D is possibly TRBD1 (5 bases). Germline V CDR1 and CDR2: SGHVS, FQNEAQ. The CDR3 runs to 13 residues. V gave up 4 bases and J gave up 9 bases, with 15 bases separating them. The CDR3 DNA reads TGTGCCAGCAGCTCAGGGCGAGGCGGCAAAGCTTTCTTT. This encodes CASSSGRGGKAFF.

This chain joins TRBV3-1 and TRBJ2-7; D not resolved. The CDR3 consists of 14 residues. The germline CDR1 and CDR2 sequences are LGHDT and YNNKEL (reference sequence). V lost 4 bases to trimming and J lost 4 bases, with 14 bases between them. The CDR3 DNA reads as TGTGCCAGCAGCCTACACACAATGAATTACGAGCAGTACTTC. Encoded protein: CASSLHTMNYEQYF.

The chain has TRBV5-1 and TRBJ1-1, with 10 bases lining up with TRBD1. J lost 3 bases, V lost 3 bases, and 5 bases had no gene match. CDR1 is SGHRS, CDR2 YFSETQ, per germline. This CDR3 comprises 15 residues. The CDR3 bases are TGCGCCAGCAGCTCTGACAGGGGGCGGGACACTGAAGCTTTCTTT. This sequence encodes CASSSDRGRDTEAFF.

This clonotype was recorded a few times. The chain employs TRBV5-6 and TRBJ2-2; no firm D call. Trimming pared 0 bases from V and 6 bases from J, leaving 9 bases between. The CDR3 is 14 amino acids. The germline gives CDR1 SGHDT, CDR2 YYEEEE. CDR3 sequence: CASSLVPPAGELFF. For the CDR3, the DNA is TGTGCCAGCAGCTTGGTCCCACCGGCCGGGGAGCTGTTTTTT.

The rearrangement uses TRBV4-2 and TRBJ1-3; D remains unclear. Germline CDR1 reads LGHNA; CDR2 reads YNFKEQ. The V end lost 0 bases, the J end lost 4 bases, and 13 bases lay between the germline ends. This CDR3 spans 16 amino acids. CDR3 nucleotides: TGTGCCAGCAGCCAAGATTTAACCGCGGGGGGAAACACCATATATTTT. Translated, it gives CASSQDLTAGGNTIYF.

There are a few counts of this clonotype. Here the CDR3 DNA reads TGTGCCAGCAGCGAGGGGACAGGCTCCTACAATGAGCAGTTCTTC. This codes for CASSEGTGSYNEQFF. The chain joins TRBV9 to TRBJ2-1; TRBD1 aligns across 8 bases. This CDR3 spans 15 amino acids. Per germline, CDR1 SGDLS and CDR2 YYNGEE. With 3 bases clipped from V and 0 bases from J, the junction kept 2 bases outside the gene matches.

This clonotype was observed a handful of times. This rearrangement joins TRBV6-6 to TRBJ2-2; D not certain. CDR1 and CDR2 (germline): MNHNY, SVGAGI (reference sequence). The CDR3 length is 13 residues. The germline V and J ends were trimmed by 3 bases and 4 bases, with 6 bases remaining between them. DNA for the CDR3: TGTGCCAGCAGTTATACGGGCACCGGGGAGCTGTTTTTT. It yields the protein CASSYTGTGELFF.